Here is one T cell receptor beta chain with its context. Its antigen remains undetermined. Base-call qualities are not available, and no considerably larger clone is one nucleotide away. From its cysteine to its phenylalanine, the CDR3 spans 12 amino acids. The CDR3 DNA has 36 bases and is translated from base 1. V is pared back by 0 bases and J by 8 bases, with 7 bases lying between the germline termini. Reading the germline V gene gives CDR1 MNHEY and CDR2 SVGAGI. TCRbeta CDR3 regions were amplified from genomic DNA using the immunoSEQ Assay, a bias-controlled multiplex PCR. Turning to the authors' computational methods: Nucleated cell counts per sample were estimated from amplification of reference gene primers within the assay. To quantify the absolute abundance of each unique TCRbeta CDR3 rearrangement, sequence reads were collapsed and filtered. For each sample, productive Simpson clonality was calculated by taking the square root of Simpson's diversity index across productive rearrangements. Imported from immuneACCESS, the table was reduced by TCRdb to in-frame sequences with V and J called. These copies leave out some clones; in studies compared against another copy, an unresolved V gene accounts for under half, and the cause of the remainder is not known. That table furnishes V, J and clone size, whereas the DNA furnished D and trimming. The sample table records roughly 200,000 clones; around 94% of these occur just once. Of the sample, 0.6% to 0.9% is held by the ten largest clones.

This specimen comes from a study of blood T cell repertoires in COVID-19 (dated by TCRdb to about 2020). Study-level background: The collaborator samples originated in the United States, Italy and Spain and spanned the acute and convalescent phases of COVID-19. The prospective study material was composed of cDNA or gDNA derived from T cells, B-cell-depleted T cells, or PBMCs. The dataset comprised deeply sampled blood TCRbeta repertoires from subjects exposed to, actively infected with, or recovered from COVID-19. The repertoires were released in a freely available public database intended as a resource for research on the immune response to SARS-CoV-2. Samples were obtained from the ongoing ImmuneRACE study (first 160 participants) and from over a thousand subjects provided by 6 global collaborators. The sample metadata nearly always contained a de-identified subject ID, COVID-19 status, age in years and sex. Where available, HLA class I and class II types were taken from metadata supplied by the sample provider and were not determined by assay-based typing.

One collaborating source in Seattle enrolled patients while the patients were actively infected and followed the patients over time throughout the course of disease. The collaborating institutions used their own protocols to collect whole blood in K2EDTA tubes. Collaborator samples were shipped for TCRbeta analysis as frozen whole blood, isolated PBMCs, or DNA extracted from either sample type. Broad study findings and their caveats: Clinical and demographic metadata were provided uncurated, with the amount varying by source and participant.

The clonotype originates from a man under 40 with COVID-19, enrolled during active disease. The chain employs TRBV6-5 and TRBJ1-2; a tentative D match to TRBD1 spans 5 bases. Sequencing was done on a sample of peripheral blood. The CDR3 protein: CASSYSGGGYTF. The nucleotides read TGTGCCAGCAGTTACTCGGGGGGAGGCTACACCTTC.